This passage covers 9 T cell receptor beta chains from one sample sequenced in a study of human T cells and chemical hapten exposure. Time point noted: healthy volunteer bleed at 6 weeks. The study extracted total RNA from unfractionated whole blood. TCRdb re-called the RACE reads with MiXCR, one entry per CDR3 protein. The table has roughly 80,000 distinct CDR3 sequences, about 9.2% seen once; the top ten hold approximately 1.5%. The sequenced sample consisted of whole blood. Source of these receptors: a female donor in good health. Some clones in this sample may be carry-over from other donors' samples.

V gene TRBV7-9 combines with J gene TRBJ1-1, with a tentative D call TRBD1 (5 bases). The CDR3 length is 19 residues. CDR1 and CDR2 from the germline V gene are SEHNR and FQNEAQ (reference sequence). V was cut by 1 base and J by 1 base, with 22 bases left in between. CDR3 amino acids: CASSLVLGRQTSSNTEAFF. The CDR3 DNA is TGTGCCAGCAGCTTAGTTCTGGGGCGGCAGACAAGCTCGAACACTGAAGCTTTCTTT.

The rearrangement uses TRBV20-1 and TRBJ1-2; D not certain. V lost 5 bases and J lost 5, with 9 bases in between. CDR3 length: 11 residues. The V gene's germline CDR1 is DFQATT and CDR2 SNEGSKA (reference sequence). CDR3 nucleotides: TGCAGTGCTCAGACAACTTATGGCTACACCTTC. It yields the protein CSAQTTYGYTF.

The table lists this clonotype with many counts. The junction departs from germline at one end; a sequencing error may be responsible. This sequence joins TRBV27 and TRBJ2-1, with 8 bases fitting TRBD2. This CDR3 spans 15 amino acids. Germline CDR1 is MNHEY and CDR2 is SMNVEV (reference sequence). The CDR3 sequence is CASSISTGGANEQFF. The CDR3, as DNA: TGTGCCAGCAGTATATCCACCGGGGGGGCCAATGAGCAGTTCTTC.

This clonotype has at least ten counts. This rearrangement joins TRBV2 to TRBJ2-3, with 9 bases aligning to TRBD2. The CDR3 is 16 residues long. CDR1 and CDR2 (germline): SNHLY, FYNNEI. After removal of 5 bases from V and 1 base from J, the junction contained 7 bases not matched to a gene. The CDR3 is CASSSLAGVGTDTQYF. CDR3 nucleotide sequence: TGTGCCAGCAGTTCCTTAGCGGGGGTCGGCACAGATACGCAGTATTTT.

This clonotype occurred many times. The V call is TRBV10-3, the J call TRBJ1-3; TRBD1 aligns across 11 bases. V shed 3 bases, J shed 0 bases, and the junction held 7 bases outside the gene matches. The CDR3 spans 18 residues. From germline, CDR1 is ENHRY and CDR2 SYGVKD. The CDR3 DNA follows: TGTGCCATCAGTGATCGCGGACAGGGGGCAATCTCTGGAAACACCATATATTTT. It encodes CAISDRGQGAISGNTIYF.

This clonotype occurred many times. The J gene is TRBJ1-3, the V gene TRBV9; TRBD1 aligns across 8 bases. The CDR3 totals 16 residues. Looked up from germline, CDR1 is SGDLS and CDR2 is YYNGEE. Unmatched junction bases numbered 7, after V lost 0 bases and J lost 5 bases. The CDR3 loop is CASSVGGGTGRNTIYF. The CDR3 DNA follows: TGTGCCAGCAGCGTAGGGGGGGGGACAGGAAGAAACACCATATATTTT.

The chain uses TRBV29-1 and TRBJ1-3, with TRBD1 as a possible D gene (6 bases). This CDR3 is built from 15 residues. Germline V gene lookup returns CDR1 SQVTM and CDR2 ANQGSEA. Between the trimmed V and J ends, which lost 6 bases and 4 bases, there was a span of 19 bases. The CDR3 region is CSVITGTNIGNTIYF. CDR3 coding DNA: TGCAGCGTGATAACAGGGACGAACATAGGAAACACCATATATTTT. The full variable domain, with the rest looked up from reference TRBV29-1 and TRBJ1-3, is SAVISQKPSRDICQRGTSLTIQCQVDSQVTMMFWYRQQPGQSLTLIATANQGSEATYESGFVIDKFPISRPNLTFSTLTVSNMSPEDSSIYLCSVITGTNIGNTIYFGEGSWLTVV.

Many counts were recorded for this clonotype. V and J are TRBV7-6 and TRBJ2-5, with no clear D. The length of the CDR3 is 12 residues. V was pared by 8 bases and J by 5 bases, with 12 bases between. Germline-derived CDR1 and CDR2 are SGHVS and FNYEAQ. CDR3 in amino acids: CASRRPGETQYF. CDR3 DNA: TGTGCCAGCCGAAGACCCGGGGAGACCCAGTACTTC.

At least ten counts were recorded for this clonotype. This rearrangement joins TRBV20-1 to TRBJ2-3, with a tentative D call TRBD2 (7 bases). There are 16 residues in the CDR3. The germline V and J ends were trimmed by 6 bases and 1 base, with 20 bases remaining between them. The germline V gene has CDR1 DFQATT and CDR2 SNEGSKA (reference sequence). CDR3 sequence reads: CSADGYGGQGTDTQYF. CDR3 nucleotide sequence: TGCAGTGCGGATGGCTACGGGGGGCAGGGCACAGATACGCAGTATTTT.